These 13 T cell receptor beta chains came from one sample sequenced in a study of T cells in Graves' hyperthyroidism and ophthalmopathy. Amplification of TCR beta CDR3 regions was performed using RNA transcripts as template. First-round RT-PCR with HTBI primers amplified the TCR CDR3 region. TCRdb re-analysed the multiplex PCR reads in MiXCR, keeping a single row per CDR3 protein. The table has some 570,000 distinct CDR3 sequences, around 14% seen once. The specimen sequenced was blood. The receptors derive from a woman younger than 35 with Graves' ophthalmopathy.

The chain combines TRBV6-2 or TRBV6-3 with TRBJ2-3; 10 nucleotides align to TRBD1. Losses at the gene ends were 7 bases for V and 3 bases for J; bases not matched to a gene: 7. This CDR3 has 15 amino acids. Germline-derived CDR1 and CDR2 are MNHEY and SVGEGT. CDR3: CASTKTGGSTDTQYF. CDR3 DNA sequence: TGTGCCAGCACCAAGACAGGGGGCAGTACAGATACGCAGTATTTT.

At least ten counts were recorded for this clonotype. As DNA, the CDR3 is TGTGCCAGCGCCCCCCACTCGAATAGCAATCAGCCCCAGCATTTT. It encodes CASAPHSNSNQPQHF. The rearrangement uses TRBV6-2 or TRBV6-3 and TRBJ1-5; no firm D call. Trimming stripped 8 bases from V and 0 bases from J, with 14 bases between. Germline V gene lookup returns CDR1 MNHEY and CDR2 SVGEGT. This CDR3 comprises 15 residues.

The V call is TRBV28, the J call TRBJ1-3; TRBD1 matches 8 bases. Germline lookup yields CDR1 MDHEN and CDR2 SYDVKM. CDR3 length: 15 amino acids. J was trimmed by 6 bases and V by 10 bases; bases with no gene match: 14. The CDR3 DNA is TGTGCCATAGCCCGACAGGGGTTGGGTATAAACACCATATATTTT. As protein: CAIARQGLGINTIYF.

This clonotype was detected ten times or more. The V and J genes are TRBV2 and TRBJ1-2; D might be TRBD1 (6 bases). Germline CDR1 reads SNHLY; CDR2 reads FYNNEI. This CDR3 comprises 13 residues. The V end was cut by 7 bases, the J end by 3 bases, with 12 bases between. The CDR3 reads CASILDRHYGYTF. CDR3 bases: TGTGCCAGCATTCTGGACAGACACTATGGCTACACCTTC.

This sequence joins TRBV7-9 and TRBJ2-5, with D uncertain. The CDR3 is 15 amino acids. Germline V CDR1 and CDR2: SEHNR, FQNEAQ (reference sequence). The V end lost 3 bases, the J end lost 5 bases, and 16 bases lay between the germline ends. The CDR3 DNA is TGTGCCAGCAGCTTCCGCGGCCAGGAAAGGGAGACCCAGTACTTC. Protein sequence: CASSFRGQERETQYF.

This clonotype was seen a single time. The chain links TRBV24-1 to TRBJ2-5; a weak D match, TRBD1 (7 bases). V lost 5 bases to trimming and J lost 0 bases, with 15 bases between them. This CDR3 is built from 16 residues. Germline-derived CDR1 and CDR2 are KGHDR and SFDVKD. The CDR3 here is CATSGKAGGYQETQYF. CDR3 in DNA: TGTGCCACCAGTGGTAAGGCAGGGGGGTACCAAGAGACCCAGTACTTC.

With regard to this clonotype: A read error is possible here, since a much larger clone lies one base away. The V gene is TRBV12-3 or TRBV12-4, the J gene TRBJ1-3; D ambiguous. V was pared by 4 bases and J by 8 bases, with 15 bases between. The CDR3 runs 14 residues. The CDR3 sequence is CASSSGRYRHTIYF. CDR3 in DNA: TGTGCCAGCAGTTCCGGACGGTATCGGCACACCATATATTTT.

CDR3 residues: CASSSLAGALYNEQFF. Here the CDR3 DNA reads TGCGCCAGCAGCTCCTTAGCGGGAGCCCTCTACAATGAGCAGTTCTTC. The chain employs TRBV5-1 and TRBJ2-1; 9 bases are shared with TRBD2. V was pared by 3 bases and J by 3 bases, with 7 bases of the junction left unmatched. The CDR3 has 16 amino acids. Germline-derived CDR1 and CDR2 are SGHRS and YFSETQ.

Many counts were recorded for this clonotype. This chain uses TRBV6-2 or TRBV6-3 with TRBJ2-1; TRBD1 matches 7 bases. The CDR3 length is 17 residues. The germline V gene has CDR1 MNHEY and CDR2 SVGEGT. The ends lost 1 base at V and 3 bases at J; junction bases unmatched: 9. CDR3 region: CASSYLPLDRDYNEQFF. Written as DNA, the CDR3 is TGTGCCAGCAGTTACTTGCCCCTCGACAGGGACTACAATGAGCAGTTCTTC.

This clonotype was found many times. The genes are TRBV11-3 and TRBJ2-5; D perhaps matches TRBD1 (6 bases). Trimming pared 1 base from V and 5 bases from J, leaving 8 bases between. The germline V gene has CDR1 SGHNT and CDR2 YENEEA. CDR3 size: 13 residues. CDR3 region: CASSLAGVETQYF. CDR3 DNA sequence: TGTGCCAGCAGCTTAGCAGGGGTTGAGACCCAGTACTTC.

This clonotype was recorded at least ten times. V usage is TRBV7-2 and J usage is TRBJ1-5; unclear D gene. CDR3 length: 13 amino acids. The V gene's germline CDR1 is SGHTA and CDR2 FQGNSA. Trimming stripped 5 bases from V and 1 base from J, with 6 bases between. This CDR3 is CASSSWSNQPQHF. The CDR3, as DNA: TGTGCCAGCAGCAGCTGGAGCAATCAGCCCCAGCATTTT.

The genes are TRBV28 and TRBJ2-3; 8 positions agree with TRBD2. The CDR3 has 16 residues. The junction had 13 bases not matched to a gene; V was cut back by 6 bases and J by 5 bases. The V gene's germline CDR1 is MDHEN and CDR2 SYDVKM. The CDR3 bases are TGTGCCAGCAGCTTAACCAGCGGGAGCGGGAGAGATACGCAGTATTTT. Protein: CASSLTSGSGRDTQYF. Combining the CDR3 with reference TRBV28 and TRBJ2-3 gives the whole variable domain DVKVTQSSRYLVKRTGEKVFLECVQDMDHENMFWYRQDPGLGLRLIYFSYDVKMKEKGDIPEGYSVSREKKERFSLILESASTNQTSMYLCASSLTSGSGRDTQYFGPGTRLTVL.

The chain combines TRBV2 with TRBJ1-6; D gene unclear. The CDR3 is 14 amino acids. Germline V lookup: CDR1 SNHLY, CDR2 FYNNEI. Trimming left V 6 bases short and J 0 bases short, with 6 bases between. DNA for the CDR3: TGTGCCAGCAGGCGAGACTCCTATAATTCACCCCTCCACTTT. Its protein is CASRRDSYNSPLHF.